The present T cell receptor (beta chain) was sequenced within a study of T cells after yellow fever vaccination. Study context: In the case of low-cell-number fractions, SMART-Seq v4 Ultra Low Input was used for preparation.

The 5'RACE template-switching step produced TCR cDNA and added a universal primer site and UMIs. TCRdb itself ran the 5' RACE reads through MiXCR, one entry per CDR3 protein. The top ten clones hold about 15% of a sample with 600,000 to 750,000 distinct CDR3 sequences, around 12% of them seen once. This clonotype was seen only a few times. Its antigen remains unknown. Overall study results and limits: Post-booster repertoires contained most primary-vaccination clones again (roughly 96% CD4, 85% to 90% CD8). Of the clonotypes, a small share occurred in both CD4 and CD8 compartments.

This CDR3 is 16 amino acids long. The ends lost 1 base at V and 3 bases at J; junction bases unmatched: 5. Germline CDR1 is SGHTA and CDR2 is FQGNSA. This receptor was taken from a young man who received the YFV17D yellow fever vaccine. The sequences come from PBMCs, collected on the day of the yellow fever booster vaccination. The J gene is TRBJ2-4, the V gene TRBV7-2; 8 nucleotides line up with TRBD2. The CDR3 DNA reads TGTGCCAGCAGCTTAGTGACTAGCGTCGTCAAAAACATTCAGTACTTC. Translation: CASSLVTSVVKNIQYF.